This T cell receptor beta chain was retrieved from a study of T cells in Graves' hyperthyroidism and ophthalmopathy. Amplification yielded TCR beta CDR3 regions, with RNA transcripts as the source. The primer set for the first-round RT-PCR of the TCR CDR3 was HTBI. TCRdb passed the multiplex PCR reads through MiXCR, listing each CDR3 protein once. There are roughly 600,000 distinct CDR3 sequences in the sample; roughly 14% occur only once, and roughly an eighth lies in the top ten. Germline loops: CDR1 MNHNS, CDR2 SASEGT. The CDR3 loop spans 23 amino acids. J lost 6 bases, V lost 1 base, and 25 bases had no gene match. This clonotype has at least ten counts.

The chain recombines TRBV6-1 with TRBJ2-1; TRBD2 matches 12 bases. The TCR sequence derives from a woman aged 45-65 years with Graves' ophthalmopathy. Input material: blood. CDR3 protein: CASSEGIPRGYLETSGRTNEQFF. The DNA for the CDR3 is TGTGCCAGCAGTGAAGGGATTCCTCGGGGATACCTAGAGACTAGCGGGAGAACCAATGAGCAGTTCTTC.